This passage covers 31 T cell receptor beta chains from one sample sequenced in a study of cytomegalovirus exposure and HLA in healthy donors (dated by TCRdb to about 2017). The library came from the immunoSEQ multiplex PCR assay. A mixture of 60 forward primers for TCR Vbeta segments and 13 reverse primers for TCR Jbeta segments was used in the multiplex PCR. Sourced from immuneACCESS, this table was stored by TCRdb with only in-frame sequences that have V and J called. A share of the clones is absent; for the studies checked, an unresolved V gene accounts for under half, and the remainder has no known explanation. The sample has 100,000 to 150,000 clones on record, more than 65% of them singletons. The biggest ten clones account for roughly 13% of the sample. What was sequenced was PBMCs. Receptors originate from a middle-aged woman in good health and CMV-seropositive.

This clone turned up a few times. The J gene is TRBJ1-4, the V gene TRBV5-4, with no clear D. CDR1 is SGHNT and CDR2 is YYREEE in the germline V gene (reference sequence). V was trimmed by 0 bases and J by 11 bases, leaving 8 bases between them. The CDR3 covers 12 residues. The chain's CDR3 is CASSLDSLKLFF. As DNA, the CDR3 is TGTGCCAGCAGCTTGGACAGCTTGAAACTGTTTTTT.

On this clone: The junction and the germline gene differ at one end; a read error may be behind it. The V and J genes are TRBV7-9 and TRBJ2-5; the D is unclear. The CDR3 length is 11 residues. Germline values: CDR1 SEHNR, CDR2 FQNEAQ (reference sequence). As DNA, the CDR3 is TGTTCCAGCAGCCCGAGGGAGACCCAGTACTTC. Its protein is CSSSPRETQYF.

This clone was picked up a small number of times. This rearrangement joins TRBV30 to TRBJ1-4; 10 nucleotides line up with TRBD1. In germline, CDR1 is GTSNPN, CDR2 SVGIG (reference sequence). CDR3 length equals 15 residues. After removal of 0 bases from V and 6 bases from J, the junction contained 4 bases not matched to a gene. The CDR3 sequence is CAWSVLGTGDEKLFF. The DNA of the CDR3 is TGTGCCTGGAGTGTACTTGGGACAGGGGATGAAAAACTGTTTTTT.

The rearrangement joins TRBV13 to TRBJ1-4; 10 nucleotides agree with TRBD1. V lost 3 bases to trimming and J lost 10 bases; unmatched junction nucleotides: 8. The CDR3 has 15 residues. CDR1 and CDR2 from the germline V gene are PRHDT and FYEKMQ (reference sequence). CDR3 residues: CASSLSRDRGRKLFF. CDR3 sequence (DNA): TGTGCCAGCAGCTTGTCCCGGGACAGGGGCAGAAAACTGTTTTTT.

V and J are TRBV2 and TRBJ1-1, with D uncertain. The CDR3 is 11 amino acids. The V end was cut by 3 bases, the J end by 12 bases, with 11 bases between. Germline V lookup: CDR1 SNHLY, CDR2 FYNNEI. CDR3 loop: CASSELGRTFF. The CDR3 coding sequence is TGTGCCAGCAGTGAGTTGGGGAGAACTTTCTTT. The full variable domain, rest sourced from reference TRBV2 and TRBJ1-1, is EPEVTQTPSHQVTQMGQEVILRCVPISNHLYFYWYRQILGQKVEFLVSFYNNEISEKSEIFDDQFSVERPDGSNFTLKIRSTKLEDSAMYFCASSELGRTFFGQGTRLTVV.

The J gene is TRBJ1-3, the V gene TRBV28; no firm D call. Trimming pared 4 bases from V and 0 bases from J, leaving 7 bases between. This CDR3 spans 14 amino acids. Germline V lookup: CDR1 MDHEN, CDR2 SYDVKM. The CDR3 nucleotides are TGTGCCAGCAGTTCCTTATACTCTGGAAACACCATATATTTT. Translation: CASSSLYSGNTIYF.

This clone was counted only a few times. CDR3 coding DNA: TGTGCCAGCTGGGGGGGCAATGAGCAGTTCTTC. Protein product: CASWGGNEQFF. This sequence joins TRBV7-9 and TRBJ2-1; 7 bases are a match to TRBD2. V was clipped by 8 bases and J by 6 bases; unmatched bases: 1. The CDR3 is 11 residues long. Germline CDR1 SEHNR, CDR2 FQNEAQ (reference sequence).

CDR3 in amino acids: CASRNRQGRAEDEKLFF. The CDR3 DNA reads TGTGCCAGCAGGAACCGACAGGGGCGCGCTGAGGACGAAAAACTGTTTTTT. The chain links TRBV2 to TRBJ1-4, with 8 bases identical to TRBD1. The CDR3 spans 17 residues. Losses at the gene ends were 6 bases for V and 8 bases for J; bases not matched to a gene: 17. The germline V gene encodes CDR1 SNHLY and CDR2 FYNNEI.

DNA of the CDR3: TGCGCCAGCAAGGCGGGAGGGTTCACAGATACGCAGTATTTT. Encoded protein: CASKAGGFTDTQYF. The V and J genes are TRBV10-1 and TRBJ2-3; TRBD2 aligns across 9 bases. V lost 7 bases, J lost 2 bases, and 4 bases stayed unmatched. In germline, CDR1 is WNHNN, CDR2 SYGVQD (reference sequence). This CDR3 has 14 residues.

In DNA, the CDR3 is TGTGCCAGCAGCGTAGCGAGCGGGCCCACAGATACGCAGTATTTT. This sequence encodes CASSVASGPTDTQYF. The chain is built from TRBV9 and TRBJ2-3, with D maybe TRBD2 (6 bases). Trimming removed 0 bases at V and 2 bases at J, with 10 bases between. The germline V gene has CDR1 SGDLS and CDR2 YYNGEE. The CDR3 has 15 residues.

The chain links TRBV7-9 to TRBJ1-2; 8 bases fit TRBD1. This CDR3 has 14 amino acids. CDR1 and CDR2 from the germline V gene are SEHNR and FQNEAQ (reference sequence). The junction had 9 bases not matched to a gene; V was cut back by 5 bases and J by 7 bases. The DNA for the CDR3 is TGTGCCAGCAGCCTAGGGACAGGCCTCTCTGGCTACACCTTC. Translating it yields CASSLGTGLSGYTF. Filled out from reference TRBV7-9 and TRBJ1-2, the complete variable domain reads DTGVSQNPRHKITKRGQNVTFRCDPISEHNRLYWYRQTLGQGPEFLTYFQNEAQLEKSRLLSDRFSAERPKGSFSTLEIQRTEQGDSAMYLCASSLGTGLSGYTFGSGTRLTVV.

CDR3 in DNA: TGTGCCAGCACCCCAGGACTAGCGGGATTCTACAATGAGCAGTTCTTC. Translating it yields CASTPGLAGFYNEQFF. J is TRBJ2-1 and V is TRBV21-1; TRBD2, the table's D call, was not compared with the DNA. TRBV21-1 is labeled a pseudogene. This CDR3 is 16 amino acids long.

On this clone: One end of the junction varies from germline; a read error may be responsible. The chain combines TRBV10-2 with TRBJ1-1, with TRBD1 as a possible D gene (6 bases). CDR1 is WSHSY and CDR2 is SAAADI in the germline V gene. The CDR3 extends over 13 amino acids. CDR3 coding DNA: TGCGCCAGCAGCGACAGGAGGAACACTGAAACTTTCTTT. As protein: CASSDRRNTETFF.

The J gene is TRBJ2-2, the V gene TRBV5-4; TRBD2 aligns across 11 bases. CDR1 is SGHNT and CDR2 is YYREEE in the germline V gene (reference sequence). Trimming at V came to 0 bases and at J to 3 bases, leaving 4 bases not matched to a gene. CDR3 length: 17 amino acids. The CDR3 nucleotides are TGTGCCAGCAGCTTGGCGGTACTAGCGGGAGACACCGGGGAGCTGTTTTTT. It codes for CASSLAVLAGDTGELFF.

The rearrangement uses TRBV11-3 and TRBJ2-7; 7 nucleotides align to TRBD1. In germline, CDR1 is SGHNT, CDR2 YENEEA. With V trimmed by 4 bases and J by 3 bases, 9 bases remained unmatched. The CDR3 has 15 residues. CDR3 protein: CASSWDSNPSYEQYF. The CDR3 DNA sequence: TGTGCCAGCAGCTGGGACAGCAACCCAAGCTACGAGCAGTACTTC.

This clone was counted a single time. The chain links TRBV18 to TRBJ2-7; 9 bases agree with TRBD1. The CDR3 length is 13 residues. The V and J ends lost 8 bases and 2 bases, in that order; junction bases with no gene match: 4. Germline V gene lookup returns CDR1 KGHSH and CDR2 LQKENI. The CDR3 DNA follows: TGTGCCAGCACCCGGGACAGGGCCTACGAGCAGTACTTC. Protein product: CASTRDRAYEQYF.

This clone was recorded only once. The junction and the germline gene differ at one end; a read error may be behind it. The rearrangement uses TRBV7-2 and TRBJ2-3; maybe TRBD2 (6 bases). The CDR3 runs 14 residues. The germline gives CDR1 SGHTA, CDR2 FQGNSA. CDR3 sequence: CASGFSGSTDTQYF. The CDR3 nucleotides read TGTGCCAGCGGCTTTAGCGGTAGCACAGATACGCAGTATTTT.

This chain joins TRBV15 and TRBJ1-6; D not resolved. V lost 5 bases and J lost 0, with 20 bases in between. The CDR3 covers 19 residues. Looked up from germline, CDR1 is LNHNV and CDR2 is YYDKDF (reference sequence). Here the CDR3 reads CATSGGPFLGSSYNSPLHF. CDR3 bases: TGTGCCACCAGCGGCGGACCCTTTTTGGGGAGCTCCTATAATTCACCCCTCCACTTT.

The chain has TRBV28 and TRBJ2-1; possibly TRBD1 for D (5 bases). CDR3 size: 15 residues. Trimming pared 3 bases from V and 7 bases from J, leaving 16 bases between. Germline V gene sequence: CDR1 MDHEN, CDR2 SYDVKM. The CDR3 DNA is TGTGCCAGCAGTTTCGGAGCAGGGTGGGTTAATGAGCAGTTCTTC. Its translation: CASSFGAGWVNEQFF. Filled out from reference TRBV28 and TRBJ2-1, the complete variable domain reads DVKVTQSSRYLVKRTGEKVFLECVQDMDHENMFWYRQDPGLGLRLIYFSYDVKMKEKGDIPEGYSVSREKKERFSLILESASTNQTSMYLCASSFGAGWVNEQFFGPGTRLTVL.

V and J are TRBV5-4 and TRBJ2-3; no clear D. Germline V gene data show CDR1 as SGHNT and CDR2 as YYREEE (reference sequence). V was shortened by 4 bases and J by 7 bases, with 10 bases between the two germline ends. The CDR3 totals 12 residues. This CDR3 reads CASSPGSNTQYF. The CDR3 DNA reads TGTGCCAGCAGCCCCGGTTCAAATACGCAGTATTTT.

The chain uses TRBV5-1 and TRBJ1-3; maybe TRBD1 (5 bases). The CDR3 is 15 residues long. The germline CDR1 and CDR2 sequences are SGHRS and YFSETQ. The V gene lost 2 bases and the J gene lost 3 bases, with 12 bases spanning the gap. The CDR3: CASSLSGQRGNTIYF. The CDR3 nucleotides read TGCGCCAGCAGCTTATCAGGACAACGTGGAAACACCATATATTTT.

This clone appeared a few times. The chain employs TRBV11-2 and TRBJ2-1; 8 bases align to TRBD1. Germline V gene data show CDR1 as SGHAT and CDR2 as FQNNGV. V shed 2 bases, J shed 6 bases, and the junction held 9 bases outside the gene matches. The CDR3 extends over 16 amino acids. Written as DNA, the CDR3 is TGTGCCAGCAGCTTAAACCCGGGACAGGAGAGCAATGAGCAGTTCTTC. Translation gives CASSLNPGQESNEQFF.

The genes are TRBV5-1 and TRBJ2-3, with TRBD1 matching 8 bases. The CDR3 has 15 amino acids. Looked up from germline, CDR1 is SGHRS and CDR2 is YFSETQ. V lost 5 bases and J lost 1; bases outside the gene matches: 6. The CDR3 DNA reads as TGCGCCAGCAGTTTAAACAGGGGGGGCACAGATACGCAGTATTTT. This translates into CASSLNRGGTDTQYF.

CDR3 sequence (DNA): TGTGCCAGCAACCCAGGGACCGGGGAGCTGTTTTTT. Translation: CASNPGTGELFF. The chain uses TRBV6-6 and TRBJ2-2, with D maybe TRBD1 (5 bases). V was clipped by 7 bases and J by 5 bases, with 8 bases between them. This CDR3 contains 12 residues. The V gene's germline CDR1 is MNHNY and CDR2 SVGAGI (reference sequence).

The V and J genes are TRBV28 and TRBJ2-7; 7 bases fit TRBD1. This CDR3 has 14 amino acids. CDR1 is MDHEN and CDR2 is SYDVKM in the germline V gene. Losses at the gene ends were 1 base for V and 6 bases for J; bases not matched to a gene: 6. CDR3 bases: TGTGCCAGCAGTTTATACAGGGGTTTGGTCGAGCAGTACTTC. It specifies CASSLYRGLVEQYF.

The chain couples TRBV2 to TRBJ2-7; possibly TRBD2 for D (6 bases). Trimming stripped 3 bases from V and 2 bases from J, with 11 bases between. The CDR3 has 14 residues. From germline, CDR1 is SNHLY and CDR2 FYNNEI. CDR3 region: CASSESGLPYEQYF. CDR3 bases: TGTGCCAGCAGTGAGTCGGGACTTCCCTACGAGCAGTACTTC.

V gene TRBV9 combines with J gene TRBJ2-7; 10 nucleotides match TRBD1. The CDR3 runs to 15 residues. The V and J ends lost 4 bases and 3 bases, in that order; junction bases with no gene match: 7. Germline values: CDR1 SGDLS, CDR2 YYNGEE. The CDR3 DNA follows: TGTGCCAGCAGCTACCGGGACAGGGGAAACTACGAGCAGTACTTC. It translates to CASSYRDRGNYEQYF.

The chain is built from TRBV5-6 and TRBJ2-1; weak D call: TRBD2 (5 bases). The germline V gene has CDR1 SGHDT and CDR2 YYEEEE. This CDR3 contains 14 residues. Trimming shortened V by 1 base and J by 8 bases, and 13 bases separated the two germline ends. The CDR3 loop reads CASSLRGSRDEQFF. CDR3 nucleotides: TGTGCCAGCAGCTTGAGAGGGTCCCGGGATGAGCAGTTCTTC.

The V call is TRBV30, the J call TRBJ2-3; no reliable D call. There are 11 residues in the CDR3. Trimming stripped 4 bases from V and 3 bases from J, with 5 bases between. Germline CDR1 is GTSNPN and CDR2 is SVGIG (reference sequence). CDR3 residues: CAWKRTDTQYF. CDR3 bases: TGTGCCTGGAAGCGTACAGATACGCAGTATTTT.

The chain couples TRBV28 to TRBJ2-2, with 7 bases matching TRBD2. Germline V gene lookup returns CDR1 MDHEN and CDR2 SYDVKM. With V trimmed by 7 bases and J by 3 bases, 8 bases remained unmatched. The CDR3 consists of 15 residues. DNA of the CDR3: TGTGCCAGCATCTGGGGGGGAGGGGACACCGGGGAGCTGTTTTTT. The encoded protein is CASIWGGGDTGELFF.

The V gene is TRBV2, the J gene TRBJ1-1; 9 bases map to TRBD1. CDR1 is SNHLY, CDR2 FYNNEI, per germline. The CDR3 consists of 13 residues. The junction had 7 bases not matched to a gene; V was cut back by 7 bases and J by 7 bases. As DNA, the CDR3 is TGTGCCAGCATTAGACAGGGGGATTTTGAAGCTTTCTTT. This translates into CASIRQGDFEAFF.